The rows below give T cell receptor beta chains drawn from one sample of a study of shared clonotypes between healthy human individuals. Some clones are missing from TCRdb's copy, which holds only in-frame ones; the method was immunoSEQ multiplex PCR. The table includes around 610,000 clones, about 96% detected once. Sequencing input: naive CD8+ T cells sorted from blood. The origin of the receptors is a woman aged 25-40 years in good health. Each CDR3 is given with its conserved first and last residue. The D gene is left open where the match is weak. Size is omitted from some rows. Given values are once, few, many or a class for expanded clones.

.,TRBV6-1,.,TRBJ2-1,CASSELYPYNEQFF,TGTGCCAGCAGTGAATTATACCCGTACAATGAGCAGTTCTTC
TRBD2,TRBV11-2,.,TRBJ2-2,CASSPRLAENTGELFF,TGTGCCAGCAGCCCCAGACTAGCGGAGAACACCGGGGAGCTGTTTTTT
.,TRBV13,.,TRBJ2-7,CASSLGLGSVYEQYF,TGTGCCAGCAGCTTAGGCCTAGGAAGCGTCTACGAGCAGTACTTC
TRBD2,TRBV27,.,TRBJ2-2,CASSPTSGVFTGELFF,TGTGCCAGCAGTCCCACTAGCGGGGTTTTCACCGGGGAGCTGTTTTTT
.,TRBV6-5,.,TRBJ1-1,CASSYTREGGGEAFF,TGTGCCAGCAGTTATACCCGGGAGGGAGGCGGGGAGGCTTTCTTT
TRBD2,TRBV11-2,.,TRBJ2-3,CASSFPLAGGPDTQYF,TGTGCCAGCAGTTTCCCACTAGCGGGAGGGCCGGATACGCAGTATTTT
.,TRBV5-4,.,TRBJ1-1,CASSLAEVFMNTEAFF,TGTGCCAGCAGCTTGGCCGAGGTTTTCATGAACACTGAAGCTTTCTTT
TRBD2,TRBV4-1,.,TRBJ2-1,CASSQVNLGTSGNEQFF,TGCGCCAGCAGCCAAGTTAACCTAGGGACTAGCGGTAATGAGCAGTTCTTC
.,TRBV29-1,.,TRBJ1-4,CSVGQHGTDNEKLFF,TGCAGCGTTGGGCAACACGGGACGGATAATGAAAAACTGTTTTTT
TRBD1,TRBV28,once,TRBJ2-4,CASSYVPGQGFVAKNIQYF,TGTGCCAGCAGTTACGTCCCGGGACAGGGGTTCGTAGCCAAAAACATTCAGTACTTC
.,TRBV28,.,TRBJ2-1,CASSTVGSPYNEQFF,TGTGCCAGCAGCACCGTCGGGAGCCCTTACAATGAGCAGTTCTTC
TRBD2,TRBV29-1,.,TRBJ2-5,CSARTSGSFGETQYF,TGCAGCGCGAGGACTAGCGGGAGTTTCGGGGAGACCCAGTACTTC
.,TRBV25-1,.,TRBJ2-1,CASSDYRYLSYNEQFF,TGTGCCAGCAGTGATTACAGGTACCTTTCCTACAATGAGCAGTTCTTC
.,TRBV5-4,.,TRBJ1-1,CASSADLANREAFF,TGTGCCAGCAGCGCGGACCTAGCTAACCGTGAAGCTTTCTTT
.,TRBV4-2,.,TRBJ1-1,CASSQEGQANTEAFF,TGTGCCAGCAGCCAAGAAGGACAAGCGAACACTGAAGCTTTCTTT
.,TRBV6-6,.,TRBJ2-5,CAIRQGLQETQYF,TGTGCCATCAGACAGGGACTTCAAGAGACCCAGTACTTC
.,TRBV27,.,TRBJ2-4,CASGVSKNIQYF,TGTGCCAGCGGCGTCTCCAAAAACATTCAGTACTTC
.,TRBV4-1,.,TRBJ2-5,CASSPLSGGGETQYF,TGCGCCAGCAGCCCCCTCTCTGGAGGCGGGGAGACCCAGTACTTC
TRBD1,TRBV7-9,.,TRBJ1-4,CASSPGGADRVADEKLFF,TGTGCCAGCAGCCCAGGGGGGGCCGACAGGGTTGCAGATGAAAAACTGTTTTTT
.,TRBV28,.,TRBJ2-7,CASSISSYEQYF,TGTGCCAGCAGTATAAGCTCCTACGAGCAGTACTTC
TRBD1,TRBV28,.,TRBJ2-7,CASRPRDRAHEQYF,TGTGCCAGCAGGCCCAGAGACAGGGCCCACGAGCAGTACTTC
.,TRBV5-4,.,TRBJ2-1,CASRLSRGWNEQFF,TGTGCCAGCAGACTATCTCGGGGTTGGAATGAGCAGTTCTTC
TRBD2,TRBV6-1,once,TRBJ2-1,CASSGIPGLAGAYNEQFF,TGTGCCAGCAGTGGAATCCCGGGACTAGCGGGAGCCTACAATGAGCAGTTCTTC
TRBD2,TRBV11-2,.,TRBJ2-3,CASSPTLAGGTTDTQYF,TGTGCCAGCAGCCCTACCCTAGCGGGAGGGACCACAGATACGCAGTATTTT
.,TRBV20-1,.,TRBJ2-7,CSASKDYEQYF,TGCAGTGCTAGTAAAGACTACGAGCAGTACTTC
.,TRBV5-6,.,TRBJ2-5,CASSLLRYHFQETQYF,TGTGCCAGCAGCTTGCTTCGCTATCATTTCCAAGAGACCCAGTACTTC
TRBD2,TRBV4-1,few,TRBJ2-2,CASSQVLTGLALNTGELFF,TGCGCCAGCAGCCAAGTCCTTACGGGACTAGCGCTGAACACCGGGGAGCTGTTTTTT
TRBD2,TRBV30,.,TRBJ2-5,CAWSLGLAQETQYF,TGTGCCTGGAGTCTCGGACTAGCGCAAGAGACCCAGTACTTC
.,TRBV10-3,.,TRBJ1-1,CAISDNAPNTEAFF,TGTGCCATCAGTGACAATGCACCGAACACTGAAGCTTTCTTT
.,TRBV4-1,.,TRBJ1-5,CASSQEDQPYSNQPQHF,TGCGCCAGCAGCCAAGAGGATCAGCCCTATAGCAATCAGCCCCAGCATTTT
TRBD1,TRBV30,.,TRBJ1-5,CAWSVLGGGNEPQHF,TGTGCCTGGAGTGTACTAGGAGGGGGCAACGAGCCCCAGCATTTT
.,TRBV7-6,.,TRBJ1-3,CASSLYQDRSSGNTIYF,TGTGCCAGCAGCTTATACCAGGACCGTAGCTCTGGAAACACCATATATTTT
.,TRBV7-9,once,TRBJ2-1,CASSLGSDQVF,TGTGCCAGCAGCTTAGGTAGCGACCAGGTCTTC
.,TRBV25-1,.,TRBJ2-7,CASSGSEVSYEQYF,TGTGCCAGCAGTGGGTCAGAGGTGTCCTACGAGCAGTACTTC
.,TRBV28,.,TRBJ2-7,CASSPPPGHPSYEQYF,TGTGCCAGCAGTCCGCCGCCGGGACACCCGTCCTACGAGCAGTACTTC
TRBD1,TRBV28,.,TRBJ2-1,CASSLEFRTGPNEQFF,TGTGCCAGCAGTTTGGAATTCCGGACAGGGCCCAATGAGCAGTTCTTC
TRBD2,TRBV2,.,TRBJ2-1,CARTSVGLAWNEQFF,TGTGCCAGGACAAGTGTGGGACTAGCGTGGAATGAGCAGTTCTTC
.,TRBV5-1,.,TRBJ2-1,CASSLVGHSADEQFF,TGCGCCAGCAGCTTGGTGGGTCACTCCGCGGATGAGCAGTTCTTC
.,TRBV5-6,.,TRBJ1-2,CASSPQTQGPNYGYTF,TGTGCCAGCAGCCCTCAGACCCAGGGTCCGAACTATGGCTACACCTTC
.,TRBV30,.,TRBJ2-7,CAWSPPGSINEQYF,TGTGCCTGGAGTCCCCCCGGGAGTATAAACGAGCAGTACTTC
.,TRBV7-3,.,TRBJ1-1,CASSGGLGDTEAFF,TGTGCCAGCAGCGGAGGTTTGGGGGACACTGAAGCTTTCTTT
TRBD1,TRBV4-1,.,TRBJ2-6,CASRPTGQGLSGANVLTF,TGCGCCAGCAGGCCCACGGGACAGGGTTTGTCCGGGGCCAACGTCCTGACTTTC
.,TRBV4-2,once,TRBJ2-2,CASSPIGGELFF,TGTGCCAGCAGCCCTATCGGCGGGGAGCTGTTTTTT
.,TRBV5-8,.,TRBJ2-7,CASSLVYEQYF,TGTGCCAGCAGCCTCGTCTACGAGCAGTACTTC
.,TRBV5-6,.,TRBJ1-3,CASSNLTGNTIYF,TGTGCCAGCAGCAACCTCACTGGAAACACCATATATTTT
.,TRBV19,once,TRBJ2-5,CASRGSGQETQYF,TGTGCCAGCCGGGGTTCCGGCCAAGAGACCCAGTACTTC
.,TRBV7-9,.,TRBJ1-4,CASSSRGPVNEKLFF,TGTGCCAGCAGCTCTAGGGGACCGGTTAATGAAAAACTGTTTTTT